This passage covers 11 T cell receptor beta chains from one sample sequenced in a study of early T cells in non-severe SARS-CoV-2 infection. TCRdb re-called the 5' RACE reads through MiXCR, storing one row per CDR3 protein. The data contain 70,000 to 95,000 distinct CDR3 sequences, around 16% of them singletons. Sequences were obtained from whole blood. Receptors were obtained from an adult who was a healthcare worker with PCR-confirmed SARS-CoV-2 infection or an uninfected control (not recorded which).

This chain links TRBV11-1 with TRBJ1-1; the D is unclear. Per germline, CDR1 SGHAT and CDR2 FQDESV (reference sequence). The V gene lost 4 bases and the J gene lost 1 base, with 7 bases spanning the gap. CDR3 length equals 13 residues. CDR3 sequence: CASSSQTNTEAFF. The CDR3 region has the DNA TGTGCCAGCAGCTCCCAGACGAACACTGAAGCTTTCTTT.

This clonotype showed up many times. V and J are TRBV27 and TRBJ1-1, with TRBD1 matching over 8 bases. The CDR3 spans 14 residues. Germline lookup yields CDR1 MNHEY and CDR2 SMNVEV (reference sequence). V trimming: 2 bases; J trimming: 11 bases; junction bases outside the gene matches: 10. CDR3 sequence reads: CASSLNGQGRQAFF. The CDR3 nucleotides are TGTGCCAGCAGTTTAAATGGACAGGGTAGGCAGGCTTTCTTT.

This clonotype was found a few times. V gene TRBV25-1 combines with J gene TRBJ2-3, with D uncertain. Deletions cut 1 base from V and 0 bases from J, with 8 bases between. This CDR3 is built from 15 residues. Per the germline V gene, CDR1 is MGHDK and CDR2 is SYGVNS. The CDR3 DNA reads as TGTGCCAGCAGTGAATTAGTCTATAGCACAGATACGCAGTATTTT. Its protein product is CASSELVYSTDTQYF.

The rearrangement links TRBV6-5 to TRBJ2-7; D is tentatively TRBD1 or TRBD2 (6 bases each). The ends were cut back, 0 bases at V and 4 bases at J, with 10 bases in the middle. CDR1 is MNHEY and CDR2 is SVGAGI in the germline V gene. The CDR3 totals 14 residues. In DNA form, the CDR3 reads TGTGCCAGCAGTTACTCGCAGGGGAGGTACGAGCAGTACTTC. It translates to CASSYSQGRYEQYF.

This clonotype was recorded many times. The genes are TRBV20-1 and TRBJ2-7, with 7 bases lining up with TRBD2. There are 13 residues in the CDR3. CDR1 is DFQATT and CDR2 is SNEGSKA in the germline V gene (reference sequence). V was pared by 4 bases and J by 2 bases, with 5 bases of the junction left unmatched. The CDR3 spells CSATGLLPYEQYF. For the CDR3, the DNA is TGCAGTGCTACGGGACTACTCCCCTACGAGCAGTACTTC.

The chain uses TRBV28 and TRBJ1-5, with D hard to call. V was pared by 2 bases and J by 7 bases, with 15 bases between. The CDR3 sequence is 15 residues long. The germline CDR1 and CDR2 sequences are MDHEN and SYDVKM. CDR3 loop: CASSLAGEPDQPQHF. CDR3 in DNA: TGTGCCAGCAGTTTAGCCGGGGAACCCGACCAGCCCCAGCATTTT.

The chain combines TRBV5-6 with TRBJ2-7; possible D gene TRBD2, 6 bases. The CDR3 sequence is 13 residues long. Deletions cut 6 bases from V and 6 bases from J, with 16 bases between. CDR1 and CDR2 from the germline V gene are SGHDT and YYEEEE. The CDR3 region is CASTPRWRGEQYF. CDR3 bases: TGTGCCAGCACCCCTCGTTGGAGGGGCGAGCAGTACTTC.

The chain employs TRBV5-1 and TRBJ2-2; no clear D. The V end was cut by 7 bases, the J end by 0 bases, with 10 bases between. CDR3 length: 14 residues. The V gene's germline CDR1 is SGHRS and CDR2 YFSETQ. CDR3 protein: CASGVGTNTGELFF. The CDR3, as DNA: TGCGCCAGCGGAGTTGGCACGAACACCGGGGAGCTGTTTTTT.

The chain combines TRBV7-2 with TRBJ2-1; D is undetermined. V lost 2 bases to trimming and J lost 7 bases, with 12 bases between them. The CDR3 has 14 amino acids. Germline CDR1 and CDR2: SGHTA and FQGNSA. The CDR3 DNA is TGTGCCAGCAGCTTAAGGGCCATCCCGAATGAGCAGTTCTTC. Its protein is CASSLRAIPNEQFF.

The chain links TRBV12-3 or TRBV12-4 to TRBJ1-1; 9 bases align to TRBD1. Unmatched junction bases numbered 15, after V lost 5 bases and J lost 11 bases. The CDR3 has 15 amino acids. The CDR3: CASSTQRRDREFAFF. For the CDR3, the DNA is TGTGCCAGCAGTACCCAACGCCGGGACAGGGAATTTGCTTTCTTT.

Many counts were recorded for this clonotype. The chain is built from TRBV14 and TRBJ2-1; D perhaps matches TRBD1 (5 bases). The CDR3 contains 18 residues. CDR1 and CDR2 (germline): SGHDN, FVKESK. Trimming removed 4 bases from V and 6 bases from J, with 25 bases in between. The CDR3 coding sequence is TGTGCCAGCAGCCCTAGGAGACTTCGCAGGGCGCTCGTCAATGAGCAGTTCTTC. As protein: CASSPRRLRRALVNEQFF.